These 3 T cell receptor beta chains were sequenced from one sample in a study of T cell responses to AZD1222 COVID-19 vaccine. TCRdb's copy holds only in-frame clones and misses some; the assay was immunoSEQ multiplex PCR. The sample shows about 110,000 clones, around nine tenths of them seen only once. The sequences come from peripheral blood, collected on day 0 of AZD1222 vaccination. The receptors were sampled from an adult in good health.

This clone was recorded only once. This rearrangement joins TRBV19 to TRBJ1-1; D is possibly TRBD1 (6 bases). Trimming took off 2 bases at V and 7 bases at J, with 14 bases between the two ends. This CDR3 region has 14 residues. The V gene's germline CDR1 is LNHDA and CDR2 SQIVND (reference sequence). The DNA for the CDR3 is TGTGCCAGTAGTATAACCCGGAGGGGGGGTGAAGCTTTCTTT. Its protein product is CASSITRRGGEAFF.

This clone was found once. The chain uses TRBV4-3 and TRBJ2-1, with 10 bases identical to TRBD1. The germline CDR1 and CDR2 sequences are LGHNA and YSLEER. V lost 3 bases to trimming and J lost 5 bases; unmatched junction nucleotides: 10. This CDR3 has 17 amino acids. CDR3 sequence (DNA): TGCGCCAGCAGCCACGTCTCCGGGACAGGGGAGAACAATGAGCAGTTCTTC. It specifies CASSHVSGTGENNEQFF.

This clone was observed a handful of times. Here the CDR3 reads CASSLEGGQALYGYTF. Here the CDR3 DNA reads TGTGCCAGCAGCTTAGAGGGAGGACAGGCCCTCTATGGCTACACCTTC. This rearrangement joins TRBV11-1 to TRBJ1-2; the match to TRBD1 covers 7 bases. With V trimmed by 1 base and J by 4 bases, 9 bases remained unmatched. This CDR3 contains 16 residues. The germline CDR1 and CDR2 sequences are SGHAT and FQDESV (reference sequence).